This T cell receptor (beta chain) was captured by sequencing in a study of CD8 T cells in ankylosing spondylitis. Study-wide results and limits: Peripheral blood held disease-linked clones only at relatively low frequency, and these were CD8+. The authors reported significant enrichment of disease-linked clones in matched ankylosing spondylitis synovial fluid.

Quantitative 5'-RACE was performed with molecular barcodes, and it yielded the TCR beta libraries. TCRdb reanalysed the 5' RACE reads using MiXCR and keeps one entry per CDR3 protein. In the table there are 200,000 to 250,000 distinct CDR3 sequences, 25% to 30% of which are singletons. The table lists this clonotype with a count of one. What it recognizes is unknown. This CDR3 region has 16 residues. V was pared by 5 bases and J by 1 base, with 10 bases of the junction left unmatched. The germline V gene encodes CDR1 SGHTA and CDR2 FQGNSA. Sequenced input: blood, either unsorted or a sorted T cell fraction (not recorded which). The V gene is TRBV7-2, the J gene TRBJ1-1; 7 nucleotides line up with TRBD1. This clonotype was obtained from a male donor with ankylosing spondylitis or in good health (not recorded which). CDR3: CASSRQGQKRNTEAFF. As DNA, the CDR3 is TGTGCCAGCAGCAGACAGGGACAGAAGAGGAACACTGAAGCTTTCTTT.